One sample yielded the 32 T cell receptor beta chains listed below, sequenced in a study of T cell responses to AZD1222 COVID-19 vaccine listed by TCRdb under 2021. The method behind the library was the immunoSEQ multiplex PCR assay. Not all clones reach the TCRdb copy of this immuneACCESS table, which keeps in-frame sequences only. Checked studies attribute under half of the gap to unresolved V genes and leave the rest unexplained. The sample includes more than 150,000 clones, with 88% observed a single time. Less than 0.55% of the sample is in the top ten clones. The time point label of this sample denotes: baseline before first vaccination. The sample in question was peripheral blood, obtained on day 0 of AZD1222 vaccination. All receptors come from an adult in good health.

The chain is built from TRBV6-5 and TRBJ2-1, with 7 nucleotides matching TRBD1. Germline V CDR1 and CDR2: MNHEY, SVGAGI. V was clipped by 7 bases and J by 8 bases; unmatched bases: 14. The CDR3 is 15 residues long. The CDR3: CASKAGQERYHEQFF. The CDR3 region has the DNA TGTGCCAGCAAGGCCGGACAGGAGAGATATCATGAGCAGTTCTTC.

In this sample, this clone turned up a few times. The chain is built from TRBV28 and TRBJ2-7; D possibly corresponds to TRBD1 (6 bases). V was cut by 5 bases and J by 5 bases, with 13 bases left in between. This CDR3 has 13 amino acids. Germline V CDR1 and CDR2: MDHEN, SYDVKM. The CDR3 coding sequence is TGTGCCAGCAGTCTGGGGGCCCTTAACGAGCAGTACTTC. Protein: CASSLGALNEQYF.

The table lists this clone with a count of one. As DNA, the CDR3 is TGTGCCAGCAGCCTACAGGGGGCGCGATACAATGAGCAGTTCTTC. Translating it yields CASSLQGARYNEQFF. This rearrangement joins TRBV27 to TRBJ2-1, with TRBD1 identical over 9 bases. J lost 4 bases, V lost 6 bases, and 7 bases had no gene match. CDR3 size: 15 residues. Per the germline V gene, CDR1 is MNHEY and CDR2 is SMNVEV (reference sequence).

V gene TRBV6-5 combines with J gene TRBJ1-2, with D perhaps matching TRBD1 (5 bases). CDR3 length equals 13 residues. Trimming shortened V by 0 bases and J by 6 bases, and 8 bases separated the two germline ends. Germline V lookup: CDR1 MNHEY, CDR2 SVGAGI. CDR3 loop: CASSYSNRNGYTF. Here the CDR3 DNA reads TGTGCCAGCAGTTACTCGAACAGGAATGGCTACACCTTC.

This chain connects TRBV5-1 to TRBJ2-5, with D hard to call. This CDR3 spans 14 amino acids. CDR1 is SGHRS, CDR2 YFSETQ, per germline. V was clipped by 4 bases and J by 2 bases, with 12 bases between them. The CDR3 nucleotides read TGCGCCAGCAGCCCCCGACGGCTACAAGAGACCCAGTACTTC. Its translation is CASSPRRLQETQYF.

V usage is TRBV30 and J usage is TRBJ2-7, with D perhaps TRBD1 or TRBD2 (5 bases each). Germline CDR1 is GTSNPN and CDR2 is SVGIG (reference sequence). V lost 6 bases to trimming and J lost 2 bases, with 14 bases between them. This CDR3 region has 13 residues. CDR3 region: CACLRDGPYEQYF. The CDR3, as DNA: TGTGCCTGCCTCCGGGACGGCCCCTACGAGCAGTACTTC.

The rearrangement links TRBV18 to TRBJ2-5, with D possibly TRBD2 on 6 matching bases. Germline V CDR1 and CDR2: KGHSH, LQKENI. Deletions cut 6 bases from V and 3 bases from J, with 8 bases between. The CDR3 spans 12 residues. The CDR3 loop is CASSRREETQYF. The CDR3 DNA reads TGTGCCAGCTCCCGGAGGGAAGAGACCCAGTACTTC.

Concerning this clone itself: In the same sample, other DNA sequences code for this CDR3. This chain joins TRBV19 and TRBJ1-5; D gene unclear. The germline V and J ends were trimmed by 5 bases and 2 bases, with 10 bases remaining between them. Germline CDR1 and CDR2: LNHDA and SQIVND (reference sequence). The CDR3 extends over 14 amino acids. The CDR3 region is CASSVTGGNQPQHF. The DNA of the CDR3 is TGTGCCAGTAGTGTGACCGGAGGCAATCAGCCCCAGCATTTT.

This chain joins TRBV2 and TRBJ2-7, with 8 bases fitting TRBD1. V dropped 5 bases and J dropped 7; count of bases not matched to a gene: 13. Germline V gene data show CDR1 as SNHLY and CDR2 as FYNNEI. CDR3 length: 15 residues. CDR3 nucleotide sequence: TGTGCCAGCAGTCTAAGATCAGGGGGCGTGGGGGAGCAGTACTTC. It is translated as CASSLRSGGVGEQYF.

This chain uses TRBV6-5 with TRBJ1-3; a possible D gene is TRBD1 (6 bases). Germline V gene data show CDR1 as MNHEY and CDR2 as SVGAGI. This CDR3 region has 14 residues. V was clipped by 5 bases and J by 0 bases, with 8 bases between them. CDR3 sequence (DNA): TGTGCCAGCAGTAAACAGGGCTCTGGAAACACCATATATTTT. This encodes CASSKQGSGNTIYF.

The rearrangement links TRBV18 to TRBJ1-2; no firm D call. V shed 3 bases and J shed 7 bases, with 21 bases lying between them. The CDR3 is made up of 16 amino acids. Germline CDR1 reads KGHSH; CDR2 reads LQKENI. CDR3 amino acids: CASSPNLGAGPFGYTF. CDR3 bases: TGTGCCAGCTCACCCAACCTCGGTGCAGGCCCTTTTGGCTACACCTTC.

The rearrangement joins TRBV10-3 to TRBJ2-7; 9 bases align to TRBD1. The germline V gene has CDR1 ENHRY and CDR2 SYGVKD. This CDR3 contains 14 residues. Losses at the gene ends were 6 bases for V and 6 bases for J; bases not matched to a gene: 9. CDR3 DNA: TGTGCCATCAGCGAAGGACAGGGGTTCGGCGAGCAGTACTTC. This gives the protein CAISEGQGFGEQYF.

The count of this clone is one. V is TRBV30 and J is TRBJ2-3; D uncertain. Germline V gene data show CDR1 as GTSNPN and CDR2 as SVGIG (reference sequence). Trimming stripped 5 bases from V and 8 bases from J, with 11 bases between. This CDR3 region has 11 residues. CDR3 bases: TGTGCCTGGTTTCGAAGAGGTACGCAGTATTTT. This gives the protein CAWFRRGTQYF.

This chain joins TRBV11-3 and TRBJ2-3; 7 bases are a match to TRBD1. From germline, CDR1 is SGHNT and CDR2 YENEEA. Germline trimming cut 6 bases from V and 0 bases from J; bases unmatched to any gene: 6. The CDR3 consists of 15 residues. This chain's CDR3 is CASSRDRASTDTQYF. The DNA of the CDR3 is TGTGCCAGCAGTCGTGACAGGGCTAGCACAGATACGCAGTATTTT.

The chain uses TRBV3-1 (or the pseudogene TRBV3-2) and TRBJ1-3; D gene ambiguous. The germline gives CDR1 LGHDT, CDR2 YNNKEL (reference sequence). The CDR3 sequence is 16 residues long. The V and J ends lost 0 bases and 4 bases respectively, with 13 bases between them. In DNA, the CDR3 is TGTGCCAGCAGCCAAGAAGGGCGTAGTGGGGGAAACACCATATATTTT. Protein sequence: CASSQEGRSGGNTIYF.

The chain couples TRBV28 to TRBJ2-1, with 7 bases identical to TRBD2. CDR1 is MDHEN, CDR2 SYDVKM, per germline. The V and J ends lost 7 bases and 3 bases, in that order; junction bases with no gene match: 12. CDR3 length equals 16 residues. The CDR3 region has the DNA TGTGCCAGCACCTCTGACGCGGGGGAGGTCTACAATGAGCAGTTCTTC. Its translation is CASTSDAGEVYNEQFF.

The chain links TRBV10-3 to TRBJ1-2; D might be TRBD1 (6 bases). V gave up 6 bases and J gave up 7 bases, with 9 bases separating them. Germline V gives CDR1 ENHRY, CDR2 SYGVKD. This CDR3 region has 11 residues. Here the CDR3 reads CAIREDSGYTF. The DNA of the CDR3 is TGTGCCATCAGAGAGGACAGTGGCTACACCTTC.

This chain links TRBV7-6 with TRBJ2-2; 9 bases are shared with TRBD1. CDR1 is SGHVS, CDR2 FNYEAQ, per germline. This CDR3 is 15 amino acids long. V shed 5 bases, J shed 3 bases, and the junction held 4 bases outside the gene matches. In DNA form, the CDR3 reads TGTGCCAGCAGCGAGGGACAGGGCGACACCGGGGAGCTGTTTTTT. Protein sequence: CASSEGQGDTGELFF.

V and J are TRBV9 and TRBJ1-6; the D is unclear. CDR1 is SGDLS, CDR2 YYNGEE, per germline. The germline V and J ends were trimmed by 0 bases and 8 bases, with 3 bases remaining between them. CDR3 size: 12 residues. The CDR3 DNA reads as TGTGCCAGCAGCGTAGGTGATTCACCCCTCCACTTT. This translates into CASSVGDSPLHF.

J is TRBJ2-3 and V is TRBV7-6; TRBD2 agrees at 15 bases. This CDR3 spans 18 amino acids. Germline V gene data show CDR1 as SGHVS and CDR2 as FNYEAQ. Trimming removed 5 bases from V and 0 bases from J; junction bases left unmatched: 6. CDR3 DNA: TGTGCCAGCAGCCCAGGACTAGCGGGGGGGCAAAGCACAGATACGCAGTATTTT. Its translation: CASSPGLAGGQSTDTQYF.

This clone has only a few counts. This sample also contains other DNA sequences that code for the same CDR3. The chain uses TRBV7-9 and TRBJ1-2; 9 positions match TRBD1. V was clipped by 1 base and J by 2 bases; unmatched bases: 2. CDR3 size: 15 residues. The germline gives CDR1 SEHNR, CDR2 FQNEAQ (reference sequence). The CDR3 protein is CASSLEGQGNYGYTF. The CDR3 nucleotides read TGTGCCAGCAGCTTAGAGGGACAGGGCAACTATGGCTACACCTTC.

CDR3 bases: TGCGCCAGCAGCACCGGGCCGACATTAGGGTCACCCCTCCACTTT. It yields the protein CASSTGPTLGSPLHF. The rearrangement uses TRBV5-1 and TRBJ1-6; D unclear. The CDR3 extends over 15 amino acids. In germline, CDR1 is SGHRS, CDR2 YFSETQ. V was shortened by 4 bases and J by 10 bases, with 18 bases between the two germline ends.

A single count supports this clone. In nucleotides, the CDR3 is TGTGCCAGCAGTTTCGTCCGGGACAGGGACTATGGCTACACCTTC. Amino acid sequence: CASSFVRDRDYGYTF. The chain couples TRBV6-7 to TRBJ1-2, with 9 bases aligning to TRBD1. TRBV6-7 is an ORF, and what it does is uncertain. CDR3 length equals 15 residues. J lost 3 bases, V lost 4 bases, and 6 bases had no gene match.

This chain connects TRBV5-1 to TRBJ2-7; possible D gene TRBD1, 5 bases. Germline assignment: CDR1 SGHRS and CDR2 YFSETQ. V shed 4 bases and J shed 3 bases, with 23 bases lying between them. The CDR3 covers 17 residues. Here the CDR3 reads CASSASRSGQGYYEQYF. CDR3 nucleotides: TGCGCCAGCAGCGCCTCCAGGAGTGGGCAGGGTTACTACGAGCAGTACTTC. The full variable domain, with the rest looked up from reference TRBV5-1 and TRBJ2-7, is KAGVTQTPRYLIKTRGQQVTLSCSPISGHRSVSWYQQTPGQGLQFLFEYFSETQRNKGNFPGRFSGRQFSNSRSEMNVSTLELGDSALYLCASSASRSGQGYYEQYFGPGTRLTVT.

The gene calls are TRBV27 and TRBJ2-1; 10 nucleotides match TRBD1. Per the germline V gene, CDR1 is MNHEY and CDR2 is SMNVEV (reference sequence). Unmatched junction bases numbered 7, after V lost 4 bases and J lost 4 bases. The CDR3 spans 16 residues. CDR3 sequence reads: CASSSTRDRGYNEQFF. The CDR3 DNA is TGTGCCAGCAGTTCCACCAGGGACAGGGGTTACAATGAGCAGTTCTTC.

On this clone itself: Other DNA sequences within the sample encode an identical CDR3. This sequence joins TRBV7-8 and TRBJ1-5; 12 nucleotides agree with TRBD1. The CDR3 covers 16 residues. The V gene's germline CDR1 is SGHVS and CDR2 FQNEAQ. Trimming at V came to 1 base and at J to 6 bases, leaving 4 bases not matched to a gene. The CDR3 loop reads CASSLGDRGRGQPQHF. For the CDR3, the DNA is TGTGCCAGCAGCTTAGGGGACAGGGGGCGGGGTCAGCCCCAGCATTTT.

V is TRBV9 and J is TRBJ1-1; no definite D call. V lost 3 bases, J lost 6 bases, and 18 bases lay in between. The germline gives CDR1 SGDLS, CDR2 YYNGEE. This CDR3 region has 15 residues. CDR3 sequence: CASSATSAAQAEAFF. The CDR3 DNA reads TGTGCCAGCAGCGCGACCAGTGCGGCTCAGGCTGAAGCTTTCTTT.

For this clone: Compared with germline, one end of the junction differs, possibly owing to a read error. The gene calls are TRBV7-7 and TRBJ2-5, with D possibly called TRBD1 or TRBD2 (6 bases each). Germline V gives CDR1 SSHAT, CDR2 FNYEAQ (reference sequence). There are 15 residues in the CDR3. The CDR3 DNA reads as TGTGCTAGCAGCTCCACCAAAGGGGGGCGAGAGACCCAGTACTTC. Translated: CASSSTKGGRETQYF.

The chain joins TRBV19 to TRBJ1-1; 9 positions agree with TRBD1. Trimming cost V 5 bases and J 5 bases; bases outside gene matches: 12. Germline-derived CDR1 and CDR2 are LNHDA and SQIVND (reference sequence). This CDR3 is 16 amino acids long. CDR3 sequence (DNA): TGTGCCAGTAGTCCCCCCGGGACAGGGCGTAGGACTGAAGCTTTCTTT. It codes for CASSPPGTGRRTEAFF.

The chain is built from TRBV6-5 and TRBJ2-7; 12 positions agree with TRBD2. This CDR3 spans 15 amino acids. From germline, CDR1 is MNHEY and CDR2 SVGAGI. V gave up 6 bases and J gave up 2 bases; unmatched junction bases: 5. The CDR3 DNA sequence: TGTGCCAGCAGGACTAGCGGGAGTCCCCCCTACGAGCAGTACTTC. Translation: CASRTSGSPPYEQYF.

The chain combines TRBV12-3 or TRBV12-4 with TRBJ2-5; TRBD2 aligns across 8 bases. The V and J ends lost 7 bases and 4 bases, in that order; junction bases with no gene match: 5. This CDR3 is 13 amino acids long. CDR3 in DNA: TGTGCCAGCACCAATAGCGGGACAGAGACCCAGTACTTC. This gives the protein CASTNSGTETQYF.

The CDR3 region is CASSLQGAGGYTF. The CDR3 DNA reads TGTGCCAGCAGTTTACAGGGGGCAGGAGGCTACACCTTC. The chain has TRBV27 and TRBJ1-2; 8 nucleotides line up with TRBD1. The germline CDR1 and CDR2 sequences are MNHEY and SMNVEV (reference sequence). After removal of 2 bases from V and 8 bases from J, the junction contained 4 bases not matched to a gene. This CDR3 contains 13 residues.